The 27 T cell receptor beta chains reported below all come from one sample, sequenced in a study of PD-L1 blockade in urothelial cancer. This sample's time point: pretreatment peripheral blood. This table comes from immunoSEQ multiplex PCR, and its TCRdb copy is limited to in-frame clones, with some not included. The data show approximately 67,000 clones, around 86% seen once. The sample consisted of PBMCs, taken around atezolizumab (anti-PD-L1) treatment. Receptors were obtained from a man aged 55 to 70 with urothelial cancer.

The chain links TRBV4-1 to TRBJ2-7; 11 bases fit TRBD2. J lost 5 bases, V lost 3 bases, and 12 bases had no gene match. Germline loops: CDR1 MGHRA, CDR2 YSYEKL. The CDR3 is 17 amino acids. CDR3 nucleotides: TGCGCCAGCAGCCAGGGGGCGGCTAGCGGGGGGAGGAACGAGCAGTACTTC. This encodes CASSQGAASGGRNEQYF.

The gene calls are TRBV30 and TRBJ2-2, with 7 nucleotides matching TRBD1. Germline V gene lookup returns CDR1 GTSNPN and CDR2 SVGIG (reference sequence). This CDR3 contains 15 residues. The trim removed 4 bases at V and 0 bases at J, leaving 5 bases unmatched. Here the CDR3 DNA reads TGTGCCTGGAACTCGGGACAGTCGAACACCGGGGAGCTGTTTTTT. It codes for CAWNSGQSNTGELFF.

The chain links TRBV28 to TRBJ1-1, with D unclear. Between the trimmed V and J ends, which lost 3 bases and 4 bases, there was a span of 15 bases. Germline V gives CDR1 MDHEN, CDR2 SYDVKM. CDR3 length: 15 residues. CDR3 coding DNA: TGTGCCAGCAGTTTGTCCCCAAGAGGGAGCACTGAAGCTTTCTTT. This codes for CASSLSPRGSTEAFF.

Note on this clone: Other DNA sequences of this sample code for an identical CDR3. The CDR3 DNA is TGCGCCAGCAGCTTCCGAGCAGGGGGCAGAGATACGCAGTATTTT. It yields the protein CASSFRAGGRDTQYF. This rearrangement joins TRBV5-1 to TRBJ2-3, with TRBD1 identical over 8 bases. The CDR3 has 15 residues. Germline CDR1 SGHRS, CDR2 YFSETQ. With 2 bases clipped from V and 5 bases from J, the junction kept 7 bases outside the gene matches.

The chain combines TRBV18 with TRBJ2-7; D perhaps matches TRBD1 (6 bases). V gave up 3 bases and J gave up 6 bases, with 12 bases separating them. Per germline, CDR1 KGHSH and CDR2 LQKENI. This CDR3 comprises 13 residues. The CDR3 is CASSPLQGGEQYF. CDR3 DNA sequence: TGTGCCAGCTCACCGTTACAGGGTGGCGAGCAGTACTTC. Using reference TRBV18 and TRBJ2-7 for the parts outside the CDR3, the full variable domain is NAGVMQNPRHLVRRRGQEARLRCSPMKGHSHVYWYRQLPEEGLKFMVYLQKENIIDESGMPKERFSAEFPKEGPSILRIQQVVRGDSAAYFCASSPLQGGEQYFGPGTRLTVT.

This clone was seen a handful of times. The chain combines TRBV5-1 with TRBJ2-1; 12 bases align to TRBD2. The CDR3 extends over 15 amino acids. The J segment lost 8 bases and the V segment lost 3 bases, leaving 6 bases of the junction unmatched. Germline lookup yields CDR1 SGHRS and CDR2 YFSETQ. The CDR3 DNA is TGCGCCAGCAGCTCGAACGGACTAGCGGGATATGAGCAGTTCTTC. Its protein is CASSSNGLAGYEQFF.

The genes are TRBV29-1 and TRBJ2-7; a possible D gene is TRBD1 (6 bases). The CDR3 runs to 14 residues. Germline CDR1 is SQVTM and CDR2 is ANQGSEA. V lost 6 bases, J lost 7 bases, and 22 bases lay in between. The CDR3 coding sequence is TGCAGCGTGACCCATAAGACAGGATCTTTTGAGCAGTACTTC. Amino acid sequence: CSVTHKTGSFEQYF.

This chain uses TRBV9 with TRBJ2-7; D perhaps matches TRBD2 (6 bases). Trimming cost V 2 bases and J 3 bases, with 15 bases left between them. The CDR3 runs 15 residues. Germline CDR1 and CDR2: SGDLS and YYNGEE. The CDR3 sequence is CASSVAVGGFYEQYF. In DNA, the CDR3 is TGTGCCAGCAGCGTCGCCGTGGGGGGTTTCTACGAGCAGTACTTC.

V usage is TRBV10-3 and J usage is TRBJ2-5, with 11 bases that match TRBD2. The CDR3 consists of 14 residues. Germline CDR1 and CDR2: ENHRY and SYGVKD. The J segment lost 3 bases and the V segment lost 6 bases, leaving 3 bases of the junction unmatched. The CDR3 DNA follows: TGTGCCATCAGCTCGACTAGCGGGGAAGAGACCCAGTACTTC. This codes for CAISSTSGEETQYF.

Here the CDR3 reads CASSPIRGENTEAFF. The CDR3 DNA is TGTGCCAGCTCACCCATAAGGGGTGAGAACACTGAAGCTTTCTTT. The rearrangement joins TRBV18 to TRBJ1-1; the D gene is possibly TRBD1 (5 bases). CDR3 length: 15 amino acids. CDR1 and CDR2 (germline): KGHSH, LQKENI. The V end lost 3 bases, the J end lost 1 base, and 12 bases lay between the germline ends. Variable domain in full (rest from reference TRBV18 and TRBJ1-1): NAGVMQNPRHLVRRRGQEARLRCSPMKGHSHVYWYRQLPEEGLKFMVYLQKENIIDESGMPKERFSAEFPKEGPSILRIQQVVRGDSAAYFCASSPIRGENTEAFFGQGTRLTVV.

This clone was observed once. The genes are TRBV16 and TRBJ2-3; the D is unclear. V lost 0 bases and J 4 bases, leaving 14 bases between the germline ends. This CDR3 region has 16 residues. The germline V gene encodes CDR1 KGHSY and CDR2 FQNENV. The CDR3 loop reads CASSQSPRTVSDTQYF. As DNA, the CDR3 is TGTGCCAGCAGCCAATCGCCGAGAACAGTCTCAGATACGCAGTATTTT.

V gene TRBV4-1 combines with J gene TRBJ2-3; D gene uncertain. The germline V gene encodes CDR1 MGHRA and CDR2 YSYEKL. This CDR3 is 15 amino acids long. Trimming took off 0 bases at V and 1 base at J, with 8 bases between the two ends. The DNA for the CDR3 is TGCGCCAGCAGCCAAGAGGAGCTGGGCACAGATACGCAGTATTTT. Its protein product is CASSQEELGTDTQYF.

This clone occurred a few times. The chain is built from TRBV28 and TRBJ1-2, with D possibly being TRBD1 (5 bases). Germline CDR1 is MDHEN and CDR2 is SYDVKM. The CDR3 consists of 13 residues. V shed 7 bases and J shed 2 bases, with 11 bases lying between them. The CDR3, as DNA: TGTGCCAGCACTAAGGGGCAGAACTATGGCTACACCTTC. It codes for CASTKGQNYGYTF.

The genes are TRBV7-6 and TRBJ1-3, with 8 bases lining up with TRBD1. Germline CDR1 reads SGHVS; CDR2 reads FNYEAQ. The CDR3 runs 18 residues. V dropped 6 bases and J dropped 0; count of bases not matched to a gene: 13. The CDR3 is CASSFLQGTGLSGNTIYF. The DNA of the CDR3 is TGTGCCAGCAGTTTCTTACAGGGGACAGGCCTCTCTGGAAACACCATATATTTT.

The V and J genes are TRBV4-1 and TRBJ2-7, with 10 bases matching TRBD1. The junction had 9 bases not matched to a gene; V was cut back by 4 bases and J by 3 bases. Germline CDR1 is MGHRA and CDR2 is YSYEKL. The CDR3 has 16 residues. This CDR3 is CASSPQPGQGYYEQYF. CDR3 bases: TGCGCCAGCAGCCCCCAACCGGGACAGGGGTACTACGAGCAGTACTTC.

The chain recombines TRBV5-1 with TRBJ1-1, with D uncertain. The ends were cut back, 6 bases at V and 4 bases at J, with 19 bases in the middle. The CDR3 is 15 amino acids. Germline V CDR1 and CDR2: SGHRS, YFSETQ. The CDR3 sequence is CASNDLMGAGTEAFF. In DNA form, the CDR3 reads TGCGCCAGCAACGATCTAATGGGTGCGGGCACTGAAGCTTTCTTT.

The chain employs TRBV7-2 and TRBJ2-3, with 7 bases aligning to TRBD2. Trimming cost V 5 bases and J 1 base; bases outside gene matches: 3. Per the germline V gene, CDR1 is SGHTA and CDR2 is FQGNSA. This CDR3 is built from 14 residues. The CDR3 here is CASSPGLRTDTQYF. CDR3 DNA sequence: TGTGCCAGCAGCCCGGGACTACGCACAGATACGCAGTATTTT.

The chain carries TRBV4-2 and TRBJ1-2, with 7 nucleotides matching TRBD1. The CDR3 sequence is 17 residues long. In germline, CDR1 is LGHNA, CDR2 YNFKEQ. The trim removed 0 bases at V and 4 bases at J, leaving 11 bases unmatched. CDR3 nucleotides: TGTGCCAGCAGCCAAGACCCCGTGCAGGGGGACTCCTATGGCTACACCTTC. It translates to CASSQDPVQGDSYGYTF.

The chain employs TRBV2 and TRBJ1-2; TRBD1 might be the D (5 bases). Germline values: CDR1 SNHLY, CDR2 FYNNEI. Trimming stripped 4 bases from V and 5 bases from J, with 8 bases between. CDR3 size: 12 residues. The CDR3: CASSGQQYGYTF. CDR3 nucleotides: TGTGCCAGCAGTGGACAGCAGTATGGCTACACCTTC.

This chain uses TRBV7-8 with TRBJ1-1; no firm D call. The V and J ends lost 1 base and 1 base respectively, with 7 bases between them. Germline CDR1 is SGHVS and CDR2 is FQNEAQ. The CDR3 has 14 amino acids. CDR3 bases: TGTGCCAGCAGCTTAGGGGGAGAGAACACTGAAGCTTTCTTT. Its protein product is CASSLGGENTEAFF.

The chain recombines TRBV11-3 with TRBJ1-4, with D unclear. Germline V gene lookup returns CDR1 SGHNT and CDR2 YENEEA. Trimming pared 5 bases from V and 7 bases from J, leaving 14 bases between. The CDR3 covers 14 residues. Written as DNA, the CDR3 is TGTGCCAGCAGCGAACGGTTAATGCCTGAAAAACTGTTTTTT. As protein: CASSERLMPEKLFF.

The DNA of the CDR3 is TGTGCCAGCAGCAACAGGGACGGCTACACCTTC. The encoded protein is CASSNRDGYTF. The chain combines TRBV5-6 with TRBJ1-2, with D possibly matching TRBD1 (6 bases). Germline CDR1 is SGHDT and CDR2 is YYEEEE. Trimming left V 4 bases short and J 8 bases short, with 9 bases between. This CDR3 spans 11 amino acids.

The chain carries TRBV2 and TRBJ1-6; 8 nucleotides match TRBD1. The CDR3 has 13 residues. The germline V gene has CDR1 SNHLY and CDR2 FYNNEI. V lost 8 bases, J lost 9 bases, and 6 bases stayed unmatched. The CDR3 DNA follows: TGTGCCAGCTCGACAGGGGTCGGTTCACCCCTCCACTTT. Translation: CASSTGVGSPLHF.

This CDR3 is CASSWGLADNYNEQFF. The CDR3 DNA is TGTGCCAGCAGTTGGGGACTAGCGGACAACTACAATGAGCAGTTCTTC. This chain uses TRBV5-4 with TRBJ2-1; 11 positions agree with TRBD2. V trimming: 5 bases; J trimming: 3 bases; junction bases outside the gene matches: 7. Germline V gene data show CDR1 as SGHNT and CDR2 as YYREEE (reference sequence). The CDR3 totals 16 residues.

This chain's CDR3 is CASTPGGRNTEAFF. CDR3 nucleotide sequence: TGTGCCAGCACCCCTGGAGGGCGTAACACTGAAGCTTTCTTT. This chain uses TRBV7-9 with TRBJ1-1, with D unresolved. Per germline, CDR1 SEHNR and CDR2 FQNEAQ (reference sequence). The CDR3 has 14 amino acids. The V and J ends lost 7 bases and 2 bases respectively, with 14 bases between them.

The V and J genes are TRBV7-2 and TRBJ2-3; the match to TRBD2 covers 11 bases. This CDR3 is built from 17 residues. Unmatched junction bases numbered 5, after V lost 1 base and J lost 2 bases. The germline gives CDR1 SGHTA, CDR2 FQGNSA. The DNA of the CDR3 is TGTGCCAGCAGCTTAGGTCTAGCGGGGGGAAACACAGATACGCAGTATTTT. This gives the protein CASSLGLAGGNTDTQYF.

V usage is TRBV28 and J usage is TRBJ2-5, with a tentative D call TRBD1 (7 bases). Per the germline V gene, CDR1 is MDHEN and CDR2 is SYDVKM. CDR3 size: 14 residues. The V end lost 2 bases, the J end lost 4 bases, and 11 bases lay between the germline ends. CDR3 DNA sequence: TGTGCCAGCAGTTTACAGGGGGGCGGAGAGACCCAGTACTTC. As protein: CASSLQGGGETQYF.